These 24 T cell receptor beta chains came from one sample sequenced in a study of monozygotic twins with inflammatory bowel disease. Following a re-call of the 5' RACE reads, TCRdb has one entry per CDR3 protein and lacks DNA. The sample's table shows 200,000 to 250,000 distinct CDR3 sequences. The sample consisted of blood. These TCRs come from a human donor with ulcerative colitis or Crohn's disease, or a healthy co-twin of an affected twin (not recorded which).

The chain is built from TRBV7-2 and TRBJ2-2. The CDR3 has 13 residues. Germline V gene sequence: CDR1 SGHTA, CDR2 FQGNSA. CDR3 region: CASSLGWTGELFF.

The genes are TRBV7-9 and TRBJ2-3; lacking DNA, the TRBD1 call made by TCRdb goes unchecked. The CDR3 covers 15 residues. Germline CDR1 SEHNR, CDR2 FQNEAQ (reference sequence). The CDR3 protein is CASSLVAGATDTQYF. Combining the CDR3 with reference TRBV7-9 and TRBJ2-3 gives the whole variable domain DTGVSQNPRHKITKRGQNVTFRCDPISEHNRLYWYRQTLGQGPEFLTYFQNEAQLEKSRLLSDRFSAERPKGSFSTLEIQRTEQGDSAMYLCASSLVAGATDTQYFGPGTRLTVL.

The V call is TRBV7-3, the J call TRBJ2-2. The germline V gene has CDR1 SGHTA and CDR2 FQGTGA. The CDR3 is 17 residues long. CDR3 residues: CASSLTGLPSNTGELFF.

The rearrangement joins TRBV4-3 to TRBJ2-3; the D call of TRBD2 rests on TCRdb alone, since no DNA is present to check it. The germline gives CDR1 LGHNA, CDR2 YSLEER. CDR3 length equals 16 residues. The chain's CDR3 is CASSQDGAGPTDTQYF.

The chain has TRBV5-4 and TRBJ2-3; TCRdb proposes TRBD1, but this gene call is untestable without DNA. The CDR3 is 15 residues long. Per the germline V gene, CDR1 is SGHNT and CDR2 is YYREEE (reference sequence). The CDR3: CASSPRRGGTDTQYF.

The CDR3 loop reads CAWSVGHTSSYEQYF. The chain links TRBV30 to TRBJ2-7. CDR3 length equals 15 residues. The germline V gene encodes CDR1 GTSNPN and CDR2 SVGIG (reference sequence).

The chain recombines TRBV5-1 with TRBJ1-2; as DNA is missing, the TRBD1 call by TCRdb cannot be tested. The germline V gene has CDR1 SGHRS and CDR2 YFSETQ. CDR3 length: 14 amino acids. CDR3 in amino acids: CASSSGPGSYGYTF.

This rearrangement joins TRBV11-2 to TRBJ2-3; the TCRdb call, TRBD2, lacks DNA for checking. The germline V gene has CDR1 SGHAT and CDR2 FQNNGV. The CDR3 spans 15 residues. CDR3 in amino acids: CASSPRGGYTDTQYF.

Here the CDR3 reads CSVELLAGGTDTQYF. The chain carries TRBV29-1 and TRBJ2-3; TCRdb picks TRBD2, but there is no DNA to check that call. CDR3 length: 15 amino acids. CDR1 and CDR2 (germline): SQVTM, ANQGSEA.

This chain connects TRBV6-1 to TRBJ1-1; TCRdb picks TRBD1, but there is no DNA to check that call. CDR1 and CDR2 from the germline V gene are MNHNS and SASEGT. This CDR3 comprises 14 residues. The CDR3 here is CASFTGTGTTEAFF.

The rearrangement joins TRBV4-1 to TRBJ1-2. Germline assignment: CDR1 MGHRA and CDR2 YSYEKL. The CDR3 extends over 13 amino acids. The CDR3 reads CASSQATDYGYTF.

The chain has TRBV7-8 and TRBJ2-1; TCRdb proposes TRBD1, but this gene call is untestable without DNA. Per germline, CDR1 SGHVS and CDR2 FQNEAQ. The CDR3 loop spans 13 amino acids. CDR3 loop: CAASPGGPNEQFF.

The chain couples TRBV20-1 to TRBJ2-3; the D call of TRBD1 rests on TCRdb alone, since no DNA is present to check it. The CDR3 consists of 15 residues. Germline V gene lookup returns CDR1 DFQATT and CDR2 SNEGSKA (reference sequence). The CDR3 sequence is CSALAGTGVPDTQYF.

The chain joins TRBV7-2 to TRBJ2-6; TCRdb names TRBD1, which stays unverified in the absence of DNA. Germline V gene sequence: CDR1 SGHTA, CDR2 FQGNSA. The CDR3 loop spans 17 amino acids. CDR3 sequence: CASSLTDRVYGANVLTF.

The chain combines TRBV11-1 with TRBJ1-1. This CDR3 is 14 amino acids long. Per germline, CDR1 SGHAT and CDR2 FQDESV (reference sequence). The CDR3 here is CASSVKIGLSEAFF.

The chain employs TRBV20-1 and TRBJ1-2; TCRdb returns TRBD1, unconfirmable since there is no DNA. The germline V gene has CDR1 DFQATT and CDR2 SNEGSKA (reference sequence). There are 12 residues in the CDR3. This CDR3 is CSASLGVYGYTF.

V and J are TRBV30 and TRBJ2-5; the TRBD1 assignment by TCRdb is unverifiable without DNA. The CDR3 loop spans 13 amino acids. Germline V gene sequence: CDR1 GTSNPN, CDR2 SVGIG (reference sequence). The CDR3 protein is CAWNTGVRETQYF.

The V gene is TRBV7-9, the J gene TRBJ1-2. Germline V gene data show CDR1 as SEHNR and CDR2 as FQNEAQ (reference sequence). This CDR3 is built from 15 residues. The CDR3: CASSLGTTHHYGYTF. The full variable domain, in which reference TRBV7-9 and TRBJ1-2 provide the parts outside the CDR3, is DTGVSQNPRHKITKRGQNVTFRCDPISEHNRLYWYRQTLGQGPEFLTYFQNEAQLEKSRLLSDRFSAERPKGSFSTLEIQRTEQGDSAMYLCASSLGTTHHYGYTFGSGTRLTVV.

This sequence joins TRBV4-1 and TRBJ2-3; the D call of TRBD1 rests on TCRdb alone, since no DNA is present to check it. Germline-derived CDR1 and CDR2 are MGHRA and YSYEKL. This CDR3 has 17 residues. The CDR3 loop is CASSQPNRGPRTDTQYF.

The gene calls are TRBV19 and TRBJ1-4; TCRdb's D call of TRBD1 is untestable without DNA. Germline values: CDR1 LNHDA, CDR2 SQIVND (reference sequence). The CDR3 is made up of 14 amino acids. The CDR3 is CASSTDRVQEKLFF.

The V call is TRBV12-3 or TRBV12-4, the J call TRBJ2-2; checking the TCRdb D call of TRBD1 is not possible without DNA. The CDR3 spans 14 residues. CDR3 region: CASSDRDNTGELFF.

The chain recombines TRBV5-5 with TRBJ2-7; there is no DNA to check the TCRdb D call of TRBD2. CDR1 SGHKS and CDR2 YYEKEE come from the germline V gene (reference sequence). The length of the CDR3 is 15 residues. Here the CDR3 reads CASSPLRGFTYEQYF.

This rearrangement joins TRBV29-1 to TRBJ1-1. Germline lookup yields CDR1 SQVTM and CDR2 ANQGSEA. CDR3 size: 11 residues. CDR3 loop: CSVRGLTEAFF. The full variable domain, completed using reference TRBV29-1 and TRBJ1-1, is SAVISQKPSRDICQRGTSLTIQCQVDSQVTMMFWYRQQPGQSLTLIATANQGSEATYESGFVIDKFPISRPNLTFSTLTVSNMSPEDSSIYLCSVRGLTEAFFGQGTRLTVV.

V and J are TRBV7-2 and TRBJ2-7; TCRdb's D call of TRBD2 is untestable without DNA. The CDR3 has 16 amino acids. Germline values: CDR1 SGHTA, CDR2 FQGNSA. The CDR3 sequence is CASSLVGGTRTYEQYF.